This T cell receptor beta chain derives from a study of read filtering for tumor transcriptome and immune sequencing (dated by TCRdb to the early 2020s). About the study as a whole: The cohort was composed of 17 to 20 male and over 13 female patients, with a mean age of approximately 72 years and an age range of roughly 45 to 80. By revised international staging, fewer than ten patients were R-ISS I, about 16 were R-ISS II and 6 or 7 were R-ISS III. Per sample, about 4.05 to 11 million TCR-region mapped reads were obtained with IR-seq, compared with only 85 to 1273 with RNA-seq. One of the main goals was to work out a read-filtering strategy for immune repertoire data, in particular whether clonotypes backed by only a single read should be removed. TCR repertoires obtained by targeted immune repertoire sequencing and by bulk whole-transcriptome sequencing performed on the same bone marrow samples were compared. After DNase treatment, whole-transcriptome libraries were prepared with the TruSeq RNA Access Library Prep Kit.

TCR libraries were built from 300 to 450 ng RNA with the Immunoverse kit, using molecular barcoded adaptors covering alpha/delta and beta/gamma chains. TCR library preparation used the same RNA that went into transcriptome sequencing. TCR libraries were sequenced on an Illumina HiSeq 4000 with 2 x 150 cycles. Under the source paper's analysis protocol: TCR reads were aligned to human V, D, J and C references and assembled into CDR3 clonotypes with MiXCR, including quality filtering and error correction. The tcR package in R was used for analysis of clonotype counts and gene usage diversity. For inspection of raw mapping reads, RNA-seq reads were mapped by STAR aligner version 2.5.3a onto GRCh37 of the human genome. To test how sequencing depth affects detected clonotypes, IR-seq fastq files were randomly downsampled with Seqtk 1.3. TCRdb redid the processing of the public reads, applying fastp at Q25 and MiXCR, and retained in-frame beta chains. Identical CDR3 proteins give one entry, which carries the most common genes and DNA. These V and J calls rely on TCRdb rather than the paper's analysis. This sample is represented by 40,000 or so distinct CDR3 sequences; 13% to 15% of them were singletons. The ten largest make up 6% to 8% of the sample.

The sample holds many counts of this clonotype. It has no known antigen specificity. Base qualities are not at hand, and no much larger clone is one base apart. General study outcomes and caveats: The correlation between IR-seq and RNA-seq shared clonotype proportions was increased by removal of single-read clonotypes. The sorted CD138-negative fraction was not purified T cells but a mixed bone marrow immune population. Clonotypes were captured by IR-seq at much higher depth and more reliably than by RNA-seq, and smaller IR-seq throughput was sufficient for identification of most shared clonotypes. Single-read clonotypes made up roughly 82% of clonotypes but approximately 3.5% of total reads in IR-seq, and around 73% of clonotypes and 35% to 55% of reads in RNA-seq.

Per the germline V gene (reference sequence), SGHNT is the CDR1 and YYREEE is the CDR2. Trimmed from V: 0 bases; trimmed from J: 1 base; junction bases lacking a gene match: 2. Inclusive of the bounding cysteine and phenylalanine, the CDR3 is 15 residues long. Only the CDR3 part of the read is kept: 45 bases, read in frame from the first base. Every patient had bone marrow sampled at the time of active disease. Ficoll-Hypaque density gradient centrifugation was used to isolate bone marrow mononuclear cells. To remove myeloma plasma cells, the cells were labeled with CD138 magnetic microbeads on a MACS separator, and CD138-negative cells were then collected by negative selection. Flow cytometry on an Attune NxT with CD138 antibodies was used to check the purity of the isolated cells. TRIzol reagent was used to extract total RNA, which was then quantified with a NanoDrop spectrophotometer. Paired RNA-seq and IR-seq were performed on the CD138-negative bone marrow sample of each patient.

Material for sequencing was a population of CD138-negative cells sorted from bone marrow. The sample's cell subset or site, from its label and the paper: bone marrow mononuclear cells depleted of CD138+ plasma/myeloma cells by negative magnetic selection. The sequence joins TRBV5-4 to TRBJ2-5, and TRBD2 aligns with 8 junction nucleotides. The receptor was derived from a donor at least 40 years old with multiple myeloma. The CDR3 reads as follows: CASSLVAGFQETQYF. The DNA reads TGTGCCAGCAGCTTGGTAGCGGGGTTCCAAGAGACCCAGTACTTC.